A single sample gave rise to the 27 T cell receptor beta chains below, sequenced in a study of T cells in Graves' hyperthyroidism and ophthalmopathy. Template material for amplifying TCR beta CDR3 regions consisted of RNA transcripts. A set of HTBI primers served as the primers for a first-round RT-PCR of the TCR CDR3. TCRdb redid the calling of the multiplex PCR reads with MiXCR, one entry per CDR3 protein. The repertoire holds 370,000 or so distinct CDR3 sequences, with roughly 25% as singletons. The source material was blood. These TCRs come from a man in his forties or fifties with Graves' hyperthyroidism.

This clonotype came up a few times. V is TRBV29-1 and J is TRBJ2-7, with no clear D. Germline V lookup: CDR1 SQVTM, CDR2 ANQGSEA. The V end was cut by 6 bases, the J end by 1 base, with 13 bases between. The CDR3 has 13 amino acids. The CDR3 nucleotides are TGCAGCGTGACCCTTGGGCCTTCCTACGAGCAGTACTTC. It encodes CSVTLGPSYEQYF.

A few counts support this clonotype. This chain uses TRBV7-9 with TRBJ1-5; no definite D call. Germline CDR1 SEHNR, CDR2 FQNEAQ (reference sequence). V shed 4 bases and J shed 1 base, with 11 bases lying between them. The CDR3 extends over 15 amino acids. CDR3 protein: CASSSSPRSNQPQHF. The DNA for the CDR3 is TGTGCCAGCAGCTCGAGCCCTAGAAGCAATCAGCCCCAGCATTTT.

The chain combines TRBV27 with TRBJ2-7, with D possibly TRBD2 on 5 matching bases. In germline, CDR1 is MNHEY, CDR2 SMNVEV (reference sequence). Trimming removed 3 bases from V and 2 bases from J, with 14 bases in between. This CDR3 has 15 residues. The DNA for the CDR3 is TGTGCCAGCAGTTTGAGGTGGACTCTAACCTACGAGCAGTACTTC. The encoded protein is CASSLRWTLTYEQYF.

This clonotype appeared many times. V usage is TRBV28 and J usage is TRBJ2-5; TRBD2 aligns across 7 bases. This CDR3 has 14 residues. The junction had 3 bases not matched to a gene; V was cut back by 3 bases and J by 2 bases. In germline, CDR1 is MDHEN, CDR2 SYDVKM. In nucleotides, the CDR3 is TGTGCCAGCAGTTTGTATAGCGGGCAAGAGACCCAGTACTTC. This gives the protein CASSLYSGQETQYF.

V gene TRBV7-8 combines with J gene TRBJ2-5, with D perhaps matching TRBD1 (6 bases). Per germline, CDR1 SGHVS and CDR2 FQNEAQ. Between the trimmed V and J ends, which lost 5 bases and 1 base, there was a span of 20 bases. CDR3 length: 17 residues. Here the CDR3 reads CASSQNRLGALQETQYF. The CDR3 DNA is TGTGCCAGCAGCCAAAACAGGCTGGGGGCTCTCCAAGAGACCCAGTACTTC.

The V call is TRBV28, the J call TRBJ2-7, with 9 nucleotides matching TRBD2. Germline values: CDR1 MDHEN, CDR2 SYDVKM. The trim removed 1 base at V and 1 base at J, leaving 11 bases unmatched. This CDR3 has 18 residues. The CDR3 reads CASSLFLYEGLASYEQYF. CDR3 bases: TGTGCCAGCAGTTTATTTTTATATGAGGGACTAGCATCCTACGAGCAGTACTTC.

J is TRBJ1-4 and V is TRBV6-2 or TRBV6-3; 12 bases fit TRBD1. The CDR3 length is 15 residues. The V segment lost 2 bases and the J segment 10 bases; nucleotides outside the gene matches: 5. Germline V lookup: CDR1 MNHEY, CDR2 SVGEGT. CDR3 coding DNA: TGTGCCAGCAGTTACAGGGACAGGGGGCCTGGAAAACTGTTTTTT. It yields the protein CASSYRDRGPGKLFF.

This clonotype was seen a handful of times. The rearrangement links TRBV7-9 to TRBJ2-1; D could derive from TRBD1 or TRBD2 (6 bases each). Germline CDR1 SEHNR, CDR2 FQNEAQ (reference sequence). The germline V and J ends were trimmed by 6 bases and 10 bases, with 10 bases remaining between them. The CDR3 consists of 11 residues. CDR3 bases: TGTGCCAGCAGGGGGGCGGGAGAGCAGTTCTTC. Translated, it gives CASRGAGEQFF.

The table lists this clonotype with a few counts. This chain connects TRBV5-5 to TRBJ2-7; TRBD2 aligns across 8 bases. The ends lost 3 bases at V and 0 bases at J; junction bases unmatched: 14. Germline V gives CDR1 SGHKS, CDR2 YYEKEE (reference sequence). This CDR3 has 18 residues. CDR3 protein: CASSWGLDSGKNSYEQYF. In DNA form, the CDR3 reads TGTGCCAGCAGCTGGGGCCTTGATAGCGGGAAAAACTCCTACGAGCAGTACTTC.

This clonotype showed up just a few times. The chain combines TRBV2 with TRBJ2-5; 8 positions match TRBD2. CDR1 is SNHLY, CDR2 FYNNEI, per germline. Trimming removed 6 bases from V and 7 bases from J; junction bases left unmatched: 7. The CDR3 length is 13 residues. The CDR3 spells CASRELAGGTQYF. CDR3 sequence (DNA): TGTGCCAGCAGGGAGCTAGCGGGCGGGACCCAGTACTTC.

The CDR3 region is CASRSGLAGREQYF. The CDR3 nucleotides are TGTGCCAGCAGATCGGGACTAGCGGGACGAGAGCAGTACTTC. The rearrangement links TRBV7-2 to TRBJ2-7, with 13 bases fitting TRBD2. The germline V gene encodes CDR1 SGHTA and CDR2 FQGNSA. The CDR3 consists of 14 residues. The trim removed 6 bases at V and 7 bases at J, leaving 6 bases unmatched.

This clonotype has only a few counts. The chain couples TRBV12-5 to TRBJ2-5; D unresolved. Trimming stripped 5 bases from V and 7 bases from J, with 8 bases between. The germline V gene encodes CDR1 LGHNT and CDR2 FRNRAP. The CDR3 covers 11 residues. CDR3 residues: CASGVKGTQYF. As DNA, the CDR3 is TGTGCTAGTGGTGTAAAGGGGACCCAGTACTTC.

This clonotype was seen more than once but under ten times. This chain connects TRBV5-1 to TRBJ2-1; 14 nucleotides line up with TRBD2. Trimming at V came to 0 bases and at J to 6 bases, leaving 5 bases not matched to a gene. This CDR3 is built from 17 residues. The germline V gene encodes CDR1 SGHRS and CDR2 YFSETQ. CDR3 loop: CASSLVSGTSGSNEQFF. CDR3 nucleotide sequence: TGCGCCAGCAGCTTGGTCTCCGGGACTAGCGGGAGCAATGAGCAGTTCTTC.

There are many counts of this clonotype. This rearrangement joins TRBV6-1 to TRBJ1-1; TRBD1 might be the D (5 bases). Germline V gene sequence: CDR1 MNHNS, CDR2 SASEGT. This CDR3 spans 12 amino acids. V was trimmed by 5 bases and J by 5 bases, leaving 9 bases between them. The DNA for the CDR3 is TGTGCCAGCAGTCGGGGGGGTACTGAAGCTTTCTTT. Its protein is CASSRGGTEAFF.

A note on this clonotype: With a much larger clone just one base away, this may be a read error. V and J are TRBV5-4 and TRBJ2-1; the match to TRBD2 covers 11 bases. This CDR3 region has 16 residues. Germline V gives CDR1 SGHNT, CDR2 YYREEE (reference sequence). The V gene end was trimmed by 4 bases and the J gene end by 1 base; junction bases not matched to a gene: 4. The CDR3 protein is CASSPRTSGSYNEQFF. DNA of the CDR3: TGTGCCAGCAGCCCCCGGACTAGCGGGTCCTACAATGAGCAGTTCTTC.

This clonotype has ten or more counts. J is TRBJ2-4 and V is TRBV7-2; D is uncertain. The CDR3 runs 15 residues. Germline CDR1 reads SGHTA; CDR2 reads FQGNSA. V was clipped by 6 bases and J by 7 bases, with 19 bases between them. The CDR3 here is CASSLGRVIGNIQYF. DNA of the CDR3: TGTGCCAGCAGTCTAGGCCGGGTCATCGGGAACATTCAGTACTTC.

In this sample, this clonotype turned up a few times. The chain recombines TRBV28 with TRBJ2-3; TRBD2 agrees at 10 bases. J gave up 11 bases and V 3 bases, and 11 bases lay outside the gene matches. CDR3 size: 15 residues. CDR1 MDHEN and CDR2 SYDVKM come from the germline V gene. CDR3 nucleotides: TGTGCCAGCAGTTTTAATTCGGCTAGCGGGAGTCTGCAGTATTTT. Translation gives CASSFNSASGSLQYF.

The V and J genes are TRBV7-3 and TRBJ2-2, with D hard to call. The V gene lost 3 bases and the J gene lost 3 bases, with 8 bases spanning the gap. Germline-derived CDR1 and CDR2 are SGHTA and FQGTGA. This CDR3 has 14 amino acids. CDR3 sequence (DNA): TGTGCCAGCAGCTTGGCAGCATACACCGGGGAGCTGTTTTTT. It specifies CASSLAAYTGELFF.

A few counts support this clonotype. This chain links TRBV15 with TRBJ2-1, with 12 bases fitting TRBD2. Germline V gene sequence: CDR1 LNHNV, CDR2 YYDKDF (reference sequence). With 3 bases clipped from V and 7 bases from J, the junction kept 7 bases outside the gene matches. This CDR3 has 16 residues. CDR3 sequence (DNA): TGTGCCACCAGCAGGAACCTAGCGGGAGGGCCTAATGAGCAGTTCTTC. It translates to CATSRNLAGGPNEQFF.

The chain links TRBV12-3 or TRBV12-4 to TRBJ2-2; D perhaps matches TRBD1 (6 bases). The CDR3 extends over 16 amino acids. V was pared by 5 bases and J by 6 bases, with 19 bases between. The CDR3 bases are TGTGCCAGCAGTACAGGGAGCGTCGCCGGTCCCGGGGAGCTGTTTTTT. It translates to CASSTGSVAGPGELFF.

This clonotype has a count of ten or more. The chain combines TRBV20-1 with TRBJ2-7; 8 bases align to TRBD1. V lost 0 bases, J lost 5 bases, and 6 bases stayed unmatched. CDR3 length: 14 amino acids. Germline CDR1 DFQATT, CDR2 SNEGSKA (reference sequence). The CDR3 nucleotides are TGCAGTGCTAGAGATGGCAGGGGGCAGCACGAGCAGTACTTC. Amino acids: CSARDGRGQHEQYF.

This clonotype was counted between two and nine times. The V and J genes are TRBV6-1 and TRBJ2-7; the match to TRBD1 covers 9 bases. The germline gives CDR1 MNHNS, CDR2 SASEGT. There are 17 residues in the CDR3. V trimming: 2 bases; J trimming: 6 bases; junction bases outside the gene matches: 14. The CDR3 region is CASSETWSWTGAGEQYF. The CDR3 bases are TGTGCCAGCAGTGAAACGTGGTCTTGGACAGGGGCTGGCGAGCAGTACTTC.

This clonotype has only a few counts. The chain combines TRBV19 with TRBJ2-3; no firm D call. The CDR3 totals 11 residues. The germline gives CDR1 LNHDA, CDR2 SQIVND (reference sequence). V shed 9 bases and J shed 0 bases, with 4 bases lying between them. DNA for the CDR3: TGTGCCAGGGACAGCACAGATACGCAGTATTTT. Residues: CARDSTDTQYF.

The table lists this clonotype with a few counts. The chain links TRBV20-1 to TRBJ2-3; D might be TRBD2 (6 bases). Germline V CDR1 and CDR2: DFQATT, SNEGSKA (reference sequence). The CDR3 has 14 amino acids. Trimming stripped 4 bases from V and 0 bases from J, with 11 bases between. The CDR3 DNA sequence: TGCAGTGCTATCCCGGGAGCTAGCACAGATACGCAGTATTTT. It yields the protein CSAIPGASTDTQYF.

The rearrangement links TRBV13 to TRBJ1-4; D gene unclear. Between the trimmed V and J ends, which lost 8 bases and 8 bases, there was a span of 21 bases. The CDR3 runs to 15 residues. Per the germline V gene, CDR1 is PRHDT and CDR2 is FYEKMQ (reference sequence). CDR3 region: CASGSAGLKTEKLFF. The CDR3 bases are TGTGCCAGCGGCTCCGCGGGCCTTAAAACGGAAAAACTGTTTTTT.

V is TRBV6-2 or TRBV6-3 and J is TRBJ1-5; maybe TRBD1 (6 bases). The CDR3 spans 15 residues. Germline CDR1 is MNHEY and CDR2 is SVGEGT. Trimming took off 5 bases at V and 5 bases at J, with 16 bases between the two ends. The DNA of the CDR3 is TGTGCCAGCAGTCGGACCGGGACAAATCATCAGCCCCAGCATTTT. The encoded protein is CASSRTGTNHQPQHF.

This clonotype was seen only a few times. The chain carries TRBV12-3 or TRBV12-4 and TRBJ1-5; 9 nucleotides align to TRBD1. The V and J ends lost 2 bases and 7 bases, in that order; junction bases with no gene match: 9. The CDR3 loop spans 16 amino acids. Here the CDR3 DNA reads TGTGCCAGCAGTTTACGGGACAGGGTAACCAGGCAGCCCCAGCATTTT. Translation gives CASSLRDRVTRQPQHF.